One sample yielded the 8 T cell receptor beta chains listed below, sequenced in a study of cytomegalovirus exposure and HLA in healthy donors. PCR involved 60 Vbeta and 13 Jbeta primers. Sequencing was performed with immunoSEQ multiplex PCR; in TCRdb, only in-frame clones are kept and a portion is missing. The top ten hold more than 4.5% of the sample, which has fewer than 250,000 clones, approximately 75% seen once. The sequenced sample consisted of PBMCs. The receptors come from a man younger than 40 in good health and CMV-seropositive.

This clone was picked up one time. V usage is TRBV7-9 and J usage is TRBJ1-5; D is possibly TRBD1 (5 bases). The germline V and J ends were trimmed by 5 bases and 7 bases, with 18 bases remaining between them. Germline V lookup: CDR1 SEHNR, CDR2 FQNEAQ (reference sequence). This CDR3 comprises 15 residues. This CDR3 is CASSHGGRGLQPQHF. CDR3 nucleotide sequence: TGTGCCAGCAGCCACGGGGGGAGAGGGCTCCAGCCCCAGCATTTT.

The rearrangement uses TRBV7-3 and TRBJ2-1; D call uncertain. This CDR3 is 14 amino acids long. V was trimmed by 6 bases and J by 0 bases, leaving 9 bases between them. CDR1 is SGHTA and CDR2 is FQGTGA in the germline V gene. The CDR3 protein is CASRSLSSYNEQFF. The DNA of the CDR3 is TGTGCCAGCAGGTCGCTGAGCTCCTACAATGAGCAGTTCTTC.

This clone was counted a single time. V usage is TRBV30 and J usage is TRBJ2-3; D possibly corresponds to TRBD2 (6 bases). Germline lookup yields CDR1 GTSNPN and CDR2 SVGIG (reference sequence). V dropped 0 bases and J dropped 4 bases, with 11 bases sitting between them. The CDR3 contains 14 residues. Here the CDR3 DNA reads TGTGCCTGGAGTGTACCGGGGGTCGCAGATACGCAGTATTTT. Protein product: CAWSVPGVADTQYF.

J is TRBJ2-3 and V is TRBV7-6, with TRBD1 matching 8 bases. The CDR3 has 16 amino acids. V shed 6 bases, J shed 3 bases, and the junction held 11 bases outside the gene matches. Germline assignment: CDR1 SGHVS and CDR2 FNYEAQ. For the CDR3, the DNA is TGTGCCAGCAGGCGTTATCAGGGGGCAGGTACAGATACGCAGTATTTT. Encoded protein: CASRRYQGAGTDTQYF.

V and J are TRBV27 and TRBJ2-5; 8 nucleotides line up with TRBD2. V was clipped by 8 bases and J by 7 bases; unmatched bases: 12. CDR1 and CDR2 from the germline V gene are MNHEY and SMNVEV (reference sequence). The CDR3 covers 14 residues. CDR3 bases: TGTGCCAGCTCCTTCCAACCGAGCGGGGGGACCCAGTACTTC. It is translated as CASSFQPSGGTQYF.

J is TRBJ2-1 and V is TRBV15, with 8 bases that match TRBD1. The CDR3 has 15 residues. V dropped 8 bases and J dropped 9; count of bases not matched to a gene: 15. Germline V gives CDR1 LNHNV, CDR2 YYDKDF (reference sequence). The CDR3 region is CATDRGIESRVEQFF. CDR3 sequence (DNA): TGTGCCACCGACAGGGGCATCGAGTCGCGCGTTGAGCAGTTCTTC.

The CDR3: CASSSSGGGEAFF. CDR3 coding DNA: TGTGCCAGCTCATCCTCGGGTGGAGGTGAAGCTTTCTTT. The chain combines TRBV18 with TRBJ1-1, with unresolved D. This CDR3 comprises 13 residues. Germline lookup yields CDR1 KGHSH and CDR2 LQKENI. Deletions cut 5 bases from V and 7 bases from J, with 14 bases between.

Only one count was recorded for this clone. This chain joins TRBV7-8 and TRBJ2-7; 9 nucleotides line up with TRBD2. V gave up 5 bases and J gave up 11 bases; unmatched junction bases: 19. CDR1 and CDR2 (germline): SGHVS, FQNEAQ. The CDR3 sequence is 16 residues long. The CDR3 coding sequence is TGTGCCAGCAGCCCCCTCAGCGCGGGAGGGACCCGAGGCAAGTACTTC. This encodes CASSPLSAGGTRGKYF.